Given below is one T cell receptor (beta chain) in context. This entry belongs to a study of fetal regulatory T cell absence and autoimmunity. Produced via immunoSEQ multiplex PCR; TCRdb's table is partial and in-frame only. The sample has some 44,000 clones, about 86% seen once. This TCR was sampled from a newborn boy with IPEX syndrome. Sample: cord blood.

The CDR3 protein is CASSSPPGQGASTNEQFF. The CDR3 DNA is TGTGCCAGCAGCTCTCCCCCGGGACAGGGGGCATCAACAAATGAGCAGTTCTTC. V and J are TRBV7-9 and TRBJ2-1; TRBD1 matches 12 bases. J lost 7 bases, V lost 4 bases, and 14 bases had no gene match. CDR3 length equals 18 residues. Germline V gives CDR1 SEHNR, CDR2 FQNEAQ (reference sequence).